The clone carrying this T cell receptor beta chain was seen at least ten times. The data stem from a study of T cells in Graves' hyperthyroidism and ophthalmopathy. Amplified TCR beta CDR3 regions derived from RNA transcripts. Researchers ran a first-round RT-PCR on the TCR CDR3 using the HTBI primer set. TCRdb itself ran the multiplex PCR reads through MiXCR, one entry per CDR3 protein. This table has hundreds of thousands of distinct CDR3 sequences, around 15% appearing once. Germline lookup yields CDR1 DFQATT and CDR2 SNEGSKA (reference sequence). V lost 0 bases and J lost 4, with 10 bases in between. CDR3 length equals 13 residues.

The chain carries TRBV20-1 and TRBJ2-7; no definite D call. The material sequenced was blood. The origin of this receptor is a woman aged 18 to 35 with Graves' hyperthyroidism. This CDR3 is CSARDSGYYEQYF. The CDR3 DNA is TGCAGTGCTAGAGATTCCGGGTATTACGAGCAGTACTTC.